Sequencing of this T cell receptor (beta chain) was carried out in a study of cytotoxic CD8 clonotypes in ibrutinib-treated CLL. General observations from the study: Clonality (at baseline) was higher than in age-matched healthy donors and tracked circulating CD8+ T-cell counts.

The planned depth of sequencing spanned 1 in 200,000 to 1 in 1 million T cells. The data were produced by immunoSEQ multiplex PCR, yet TCRdb's version contains in-frame clones alone and is incomplete. The data show roughly 220,000 clones, with more than 75% seen just once and about an eighth held by the top ten. A note on this clone: Its specificity is not known.

CDR3 size: 12 residues. The ends were cut back, 1 base at V and 4 bases at J, with 6 bases in the middle. Germline CDR1 SGHDT, CDR2 YYEEEE. The chain joins TRBV5-6 to TRBJ2-7; no clear D. The sequence came from a human donor with chronic lymphocytic leukemia. Material: PBMCs, obtained after 12 months of ibrutinib treatment. This chain's CDR3 is CASSLMGYEQYF. The CDR3 nucleotides are TGTGCCAGCAGCTTGATGGGGTACGAGCAGTACTTC.